Listed below are T cell receptor beta chains from one sample, sequenced in a study of blood T cell repertoires in COVID-19. Repertoires were generated with immunoSEQ multiplex PCR, while TCRdb's copy carries only in-frame clones and drops some. The data show 56,000 or so clones, approximately 80% seen once. The sequenced sample consisted of peripheral blood. Receptor source: a woman aged 70-85 years with acute or convalescent COVID-19. Each CDR3 is given with its conserved first and last residue. The order of the fields is V gene, J gene, clone size, D gene, CDR3 protein, CDR3 DNA. A D gene is named only where the DNA matches it firmly. Size values are once, few and many counts, or a class for expanded clones, and some rows have none.

TRBV6-5,TRBJ1-6,.,TRBD1,CASSYTQGQGNSPLHF,TGTGCCAGCAGTTACACCCAGGGACAGGGCAATTCACCCCTCCACTTT
TRBV3-1/TRBV3-2,TRBJ1-5,once,.,CASSQDISTAQHF,TGTGCCAGCAGCCAAGACATTAGTACAGCCCAGCATTTT
TRBV7-3,TRBJ2-2,.,.,CASSASTVTGELFF,TGTGCCAGCAGCGCATCGACTGTCACCGGGGAGCTGTTTTTT
TRBV20-1,TRBJ1-3,.,.,CSAEQGNTIYF,TGCAGTGCGGAACAGGGAAACACCATATATTTT
TRBV10-3,TRBJ2-3,.,TRBD2,CAISDAAGGPGDTQYF,TGTGCCATCAGTGATGCAGCGGGGGGGCCCGGAGATACGCAGTATTTT
TRBV10-3,TRBJ2-2,.,TRBD1,CAIRGQGGRTGELFF,TGTGCCATCAGGGGACAGGGAGGTCGCACCGGGGAGCTGTTTTTT
TRBV6-1,TRBJ1-2,few,TRBD1,CASSDPGQGSYGYTF,TGTGCCAGCAGTGACCCGGGACAGGGATCCTATGGCTACACCTTC
TRBV28,TRBJ2-7,.,.,CASGLREQYF,TGTGCCAGCGGACTGCGTGAGCAGTACTTC
TRBV5-1,TRBJ2-1,.,TRBD2,CASSLPSGGLSSYNEQFF,TGCGCCAGCAGCTTGCCTAGCGGGGGGCTTAGCTCCTACAATGAGCAGTTCTTC
TRBV28,TRBJ2-5,.,TRBD2,CASTTSGVPETQYF,TGTGCCAGCACCACAAGCGGGGTTCCGGAGACCCAGTACTTC
TRBV6-5,TRBJ2-7,once,TRBD1,CASSRQGSSYEQYF,TGTGCCAGCAGTCGACAGGGGAGCTCCTACGAGCAGTACTTC
TRBV5-1,TRBJ2-3,.,.,CASSLGVDFLGTDTQYF,TGCGCCAGCAGCTTGGGCGTTGATTTTTTGGGCACAGATACGCAGTATTTT
TRBV2,TRBJ2-7,.,TRBD1,CASRGGQGSIYEQYF,TGTGCCAGCAGAGGGGGACAGGGAAGCATCTACGAGCAGTACTTC
TRBV9,TRBJ1-1,.,TRBD1,CASSGQGNTEAFF,TGTGCCAGCAGCGGACAGGGGAACACTGAAGCTTTCTTT
TRBV19,TRBJ2-6,.,TRBD2,CASSWGRAGANVLTF,TGTGCCAGTAGTTGGGGGAGGGCTGGGGCCAACGTCCTGACTTTC
TRBV28,TRBJ2-1,.,TRBD1,CASSGDRFDEQFF,TGTGCCAGCAGTGGGGACAGATTCGATGAGCAGTTCTTC
TRBV4-3,TRBJ1-4,.,.,CASSQGAGLTNEKLFF,TGCGCCAGCAGCCAAGGAGCAGGGCTTACTAATGAAAAACTGTTTTTT
TRBV12-5,TRBJ1-1,few,.,CASDEGSEAFF,TGTGCTAGTGACGAGGGCTCCGAAGCTTTCTTT
TRBV9,TRBJ2-3,once,TRBD1,CASSVEPRGLADTQYF,TGTGCCAGCAGCGTAGAGCCCAGGGGGCTCGCAGATACGCAGTATTTT
TRBV18,TRBJ1-2,.,TRBD1,CASSLDRGRTGYTF,TGTGCCAGCTCATTGGACAGGGGGCGTACGGGCTACACCTTC
TRBV6-1,TRBJ2-1,.,TRBD2,CASSGKTSGAFFEQFF,TGTGCCAGCAGTGGGAAGACTAGCGGGGCTTTTTTTGAGCAGTTCTTC
TRBV3-1/TRBV3-2,TRBJ1-1,once,.,CASSQSGVFTEAFF,TGTGCCAGCAGCCAATCAGGGGTGTTCACTGAAGCTTTCTTT
TRBV4-1,TRBJ2-7,.,.,CASSQENRNSYEQYF,TGCGCCAGCAGCCAAGAAAACAGGAACTCCTACGAGCAGTACTTC
TRBV18,TRBJ2-5,.,.,CASSPPGKRAQETQYF,TGTGCCAGCTCACCACCGGGTAAGAGGGCGCAAGAGACCCAGTACTTC
TRBV6-5,TRBJ1-4,.,.,CASLTQGPQEKLFF,TGTGCCAGCCTCACACAGGGACCTCAGGAGAAACTGTTTTTT
TRBV27,TRBJ2-7,.,TRBD1,CASSVPGTGVYEQYF,TGTGCCAGCAGTGTTCCGGGGACAGGGGTTTACGAGCAGTACTTC
TRBV7-8,TRBJ2-5,.,TRBD1,CASSLQGALKETQYF,TGTGCCAGCAGCTTGCAGGGGGCGCTGAAAGAGACCCAGTACTTC
TRBV7-3,TRBJ2-3,.,TRBD1,CASSEQGALSTDTQYF,TGTGCCAGCAGCGAACAGGGGGCACTCAGCACAGATACGCAGTATTTT
TRBV3-1/TRBV3-2,TRBJ2-4,.,.,CASSLDYLTQNIQYF,TGTGCCAGCAGCCTTGACTACCTCACACAAAACATTCAGTACTTC